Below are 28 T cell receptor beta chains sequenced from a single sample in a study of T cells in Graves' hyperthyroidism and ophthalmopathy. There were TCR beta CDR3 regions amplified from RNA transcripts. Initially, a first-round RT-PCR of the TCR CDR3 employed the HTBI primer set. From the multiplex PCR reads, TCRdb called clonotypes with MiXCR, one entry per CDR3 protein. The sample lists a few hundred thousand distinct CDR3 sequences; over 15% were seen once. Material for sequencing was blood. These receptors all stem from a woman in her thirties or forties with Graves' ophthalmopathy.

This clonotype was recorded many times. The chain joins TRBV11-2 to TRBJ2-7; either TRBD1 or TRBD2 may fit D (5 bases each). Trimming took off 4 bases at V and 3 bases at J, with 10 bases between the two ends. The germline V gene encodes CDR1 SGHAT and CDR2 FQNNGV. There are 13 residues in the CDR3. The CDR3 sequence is CASSSRGHYEQYF. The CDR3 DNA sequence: TGTGCCAGCAGCTCCCGGGGCCACTACGAGCAGTACTTC.

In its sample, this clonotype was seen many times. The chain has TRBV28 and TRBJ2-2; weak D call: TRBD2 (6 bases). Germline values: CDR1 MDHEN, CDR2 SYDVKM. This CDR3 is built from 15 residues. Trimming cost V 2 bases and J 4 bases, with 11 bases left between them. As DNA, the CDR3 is TGTGCCAGCAGTTTAGGGGGAGGATTCACCGGGGAGCTGTTTTTT. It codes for CASSLGGGFTGELFF.

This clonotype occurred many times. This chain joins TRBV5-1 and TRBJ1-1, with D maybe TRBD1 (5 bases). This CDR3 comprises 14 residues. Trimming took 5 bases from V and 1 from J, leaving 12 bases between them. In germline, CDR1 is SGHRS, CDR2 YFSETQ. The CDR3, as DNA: TGCGCCAGCAGAACCCCAGGGTCGAACACTGAAGCTTTCTTT. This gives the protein CASRTPGSNTEAFF.

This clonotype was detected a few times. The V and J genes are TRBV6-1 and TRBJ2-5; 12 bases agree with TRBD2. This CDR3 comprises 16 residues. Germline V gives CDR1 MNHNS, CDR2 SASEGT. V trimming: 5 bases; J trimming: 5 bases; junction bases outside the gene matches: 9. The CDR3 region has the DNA TGTGCCAGCAGTCCCCTAGCGGGGGGGCCTAGGGAGACCCAGTACTTC. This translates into CASSPLAGGPRETQYF.

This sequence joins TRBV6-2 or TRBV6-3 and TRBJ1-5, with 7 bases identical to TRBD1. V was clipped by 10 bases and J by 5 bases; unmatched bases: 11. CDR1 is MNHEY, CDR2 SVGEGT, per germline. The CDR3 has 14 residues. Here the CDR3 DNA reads TGTGCCACGACCTTGACAGGGCCGCATCAGCCCCAGCATTTT. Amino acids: CATTLTGPHQPQHF.

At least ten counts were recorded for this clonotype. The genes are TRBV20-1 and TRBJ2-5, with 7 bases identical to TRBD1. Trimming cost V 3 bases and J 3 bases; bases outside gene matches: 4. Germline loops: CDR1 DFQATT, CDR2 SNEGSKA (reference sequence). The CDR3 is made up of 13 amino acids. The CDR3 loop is CSASFGQEETQYF. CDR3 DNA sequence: TGCAGTGCTAGTTTTGGACAGGAAGAGACCCAGTACTTC.

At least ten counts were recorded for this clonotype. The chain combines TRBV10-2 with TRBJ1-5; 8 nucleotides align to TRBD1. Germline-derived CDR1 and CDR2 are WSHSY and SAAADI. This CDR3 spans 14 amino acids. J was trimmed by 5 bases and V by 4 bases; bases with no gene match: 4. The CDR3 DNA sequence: TGCGCCAGCAGTGTGGGGACAGGTCATCAGCCCCAGCATTTT. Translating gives CASSVGTGHQPQHF.

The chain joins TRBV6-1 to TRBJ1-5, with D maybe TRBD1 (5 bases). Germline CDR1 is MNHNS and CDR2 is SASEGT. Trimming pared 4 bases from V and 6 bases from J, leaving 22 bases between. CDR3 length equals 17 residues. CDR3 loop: CASSATRGDLGGQPQHF. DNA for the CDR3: TGTGCCAGCAGTGCCACCCGTGGGGACCTCGGAGGTCAGCCCCAGCATTTT.

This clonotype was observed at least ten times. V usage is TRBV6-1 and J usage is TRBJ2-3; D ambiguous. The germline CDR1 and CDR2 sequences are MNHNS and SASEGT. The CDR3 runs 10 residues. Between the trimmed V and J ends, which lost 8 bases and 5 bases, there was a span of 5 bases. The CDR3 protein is CASVEDTQYF. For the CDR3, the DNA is TGTGCCAGCGTTGAAGATACGCAGTATTTT.

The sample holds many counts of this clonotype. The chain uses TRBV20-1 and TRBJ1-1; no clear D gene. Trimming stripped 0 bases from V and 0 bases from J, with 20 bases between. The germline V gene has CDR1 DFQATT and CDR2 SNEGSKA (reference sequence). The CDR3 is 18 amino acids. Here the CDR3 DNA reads TGCAGTGCTAGAGATCTGATTGGAGTGACAAGGTTGAACACTGAAGCTTTCTTT. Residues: CSARDLIGVTRLNTEAFF.

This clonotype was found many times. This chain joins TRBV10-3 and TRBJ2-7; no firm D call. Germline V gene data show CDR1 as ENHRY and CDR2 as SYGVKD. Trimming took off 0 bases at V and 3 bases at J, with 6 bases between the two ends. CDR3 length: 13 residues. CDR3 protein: CAISESILYEQYF. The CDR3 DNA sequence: TGTGCCATCAGTGAGTCGATCCTCTACGAGCAGTACTTC.

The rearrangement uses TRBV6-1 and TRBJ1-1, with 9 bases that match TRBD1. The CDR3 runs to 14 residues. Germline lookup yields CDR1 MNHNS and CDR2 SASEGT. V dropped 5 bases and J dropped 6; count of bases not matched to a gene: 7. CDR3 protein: CASSRDRDVPEAFF. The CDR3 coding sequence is TGTGCCAGCAGTAGGGACAGGGATGTACCTGAAGCTTTCTTT.

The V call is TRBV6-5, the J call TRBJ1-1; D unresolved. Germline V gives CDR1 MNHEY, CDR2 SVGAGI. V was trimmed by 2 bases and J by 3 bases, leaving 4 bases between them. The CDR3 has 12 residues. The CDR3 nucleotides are TGTGCCAGCAGTTACAGTCACACTGAAGCTTTCTTT. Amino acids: CASSYSHTEAFF.

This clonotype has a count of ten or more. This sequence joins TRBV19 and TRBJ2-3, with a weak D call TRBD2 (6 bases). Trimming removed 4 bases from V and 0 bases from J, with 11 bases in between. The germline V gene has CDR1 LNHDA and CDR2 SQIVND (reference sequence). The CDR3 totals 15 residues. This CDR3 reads CASSTTSQSTDTQYF. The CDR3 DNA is TGTGCCAGTAGTACGACTAGTCAAAGCACAGATACGCAGTATTTT.

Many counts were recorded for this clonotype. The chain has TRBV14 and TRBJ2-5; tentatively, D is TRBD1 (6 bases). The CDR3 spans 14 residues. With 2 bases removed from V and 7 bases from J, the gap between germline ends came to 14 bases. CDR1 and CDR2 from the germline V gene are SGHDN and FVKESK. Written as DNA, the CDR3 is TGTGCCAGCAGCCAAACAGGGCTTGTCGGGACCCAGTACTTC. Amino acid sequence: CASSQTGLVGTQYF.

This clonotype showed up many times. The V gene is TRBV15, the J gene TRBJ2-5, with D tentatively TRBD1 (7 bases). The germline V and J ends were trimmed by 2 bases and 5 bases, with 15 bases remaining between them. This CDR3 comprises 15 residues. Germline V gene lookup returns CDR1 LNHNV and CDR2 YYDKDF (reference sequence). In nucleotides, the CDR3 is TGTGCCACCAGCAGACCCGACAGGGCGGGGGAGACCCAGTACTTC. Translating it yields CATSRPDRAGETQYF.

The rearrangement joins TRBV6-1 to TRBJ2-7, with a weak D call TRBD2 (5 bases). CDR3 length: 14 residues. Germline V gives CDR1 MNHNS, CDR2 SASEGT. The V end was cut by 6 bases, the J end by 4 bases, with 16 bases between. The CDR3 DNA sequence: TGTGCCAGCAGGGATCCCATGGGCGGGTACGAGCAGTACTTC. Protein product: CASRDPMGGYEQYF.

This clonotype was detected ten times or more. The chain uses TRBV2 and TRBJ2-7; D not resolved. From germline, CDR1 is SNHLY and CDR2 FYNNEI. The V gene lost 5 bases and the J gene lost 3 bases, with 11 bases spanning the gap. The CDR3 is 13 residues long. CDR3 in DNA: TGTGCCAGCAGTCGCGACACCGACTACGAGCAGTACTTC. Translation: CASSRDTDYEQYF. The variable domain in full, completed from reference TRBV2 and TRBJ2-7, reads EPEVTQTPSHQVTQMGQEVILRCVPISNHLYFYWYRQILGQKVEFLVSFYNNEISEKSEIFDDQFSVERPDGSNFTLKIRSTKLEDSAMYFCASSRDTDYEQYFGPGTRLTVT.

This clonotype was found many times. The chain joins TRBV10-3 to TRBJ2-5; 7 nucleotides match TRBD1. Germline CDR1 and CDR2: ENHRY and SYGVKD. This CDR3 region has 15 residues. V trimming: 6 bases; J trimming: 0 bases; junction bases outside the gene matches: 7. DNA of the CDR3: TGTGCCATCAGCCACAGGGGCACCAACCAAGAGACCCAGTACTTC. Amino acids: CAISHRGTNQETQYF.

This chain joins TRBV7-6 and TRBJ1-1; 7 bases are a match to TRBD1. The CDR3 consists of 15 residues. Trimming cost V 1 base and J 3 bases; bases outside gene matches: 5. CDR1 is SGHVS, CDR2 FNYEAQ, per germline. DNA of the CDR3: TGTGCCAGCAGCTTAGAAGGGGGCTTGTACACTGAAGCTTTCTTT. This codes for CASSLEGGLYTEAFF.

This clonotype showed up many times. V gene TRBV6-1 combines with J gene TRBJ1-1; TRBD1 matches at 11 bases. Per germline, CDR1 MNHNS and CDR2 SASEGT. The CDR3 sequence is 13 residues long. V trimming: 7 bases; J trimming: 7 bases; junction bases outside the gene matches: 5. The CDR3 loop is CASTGQGAVEAFF. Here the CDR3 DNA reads TGTGCCAGCACTGGACAGGGGGCGGTTGAAGCTTTCTTT.

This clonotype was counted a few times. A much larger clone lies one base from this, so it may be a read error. DNA for the CDR3: TGTGCCAGCAGGGTGGGTAACACCGGGGAGCTGTTTTTT. Translated, it gives CASRVGNTGELFF. J is TRBJ2-2 and V is TRBV7-3, with D unresolved. Deletions cut 6 bases from V and 2 bases from J, with 7 bases between. Germline CDR1 and CDR2: SGHTA and FQGTGA. The CDR3 totals 13 residues.

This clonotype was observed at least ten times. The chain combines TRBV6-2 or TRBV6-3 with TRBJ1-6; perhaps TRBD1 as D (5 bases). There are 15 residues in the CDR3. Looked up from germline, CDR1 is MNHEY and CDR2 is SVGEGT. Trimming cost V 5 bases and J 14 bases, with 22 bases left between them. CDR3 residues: CASSPRDDPHWALHF. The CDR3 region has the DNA TGTGCCAGCAGTCCCCGGGACGATCCGCATTGGGCCCTCCACTTT.

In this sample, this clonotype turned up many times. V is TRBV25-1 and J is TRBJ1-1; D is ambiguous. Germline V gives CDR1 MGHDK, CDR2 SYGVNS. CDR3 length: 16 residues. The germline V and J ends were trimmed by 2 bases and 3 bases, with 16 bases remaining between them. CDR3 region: CASSERSESWDTEAFF. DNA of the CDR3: TGTGCCAGCAGTGAACGGTCAGAATCATGGGACACTGAAGCTTTCTTT.

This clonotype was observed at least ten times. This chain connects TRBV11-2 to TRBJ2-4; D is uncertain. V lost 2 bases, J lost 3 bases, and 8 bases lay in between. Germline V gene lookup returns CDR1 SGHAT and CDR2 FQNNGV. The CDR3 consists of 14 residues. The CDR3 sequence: CASSLLTNKNIQYF. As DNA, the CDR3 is TGTGCCAGCAGCTTATTGACGAACAAAAACATTCAGTACTTC. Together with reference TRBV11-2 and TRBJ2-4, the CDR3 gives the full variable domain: EAGVAQSPRYKIIEKRQSVAFWCNPISGHATLYWYQQILGQGPKLLIQFQNNGVVDDSQLPKDRFSAERLKGVDSTLKIQPAKLEDSAVYLCASSLLTNKNIQYFGAGTRLSVL.

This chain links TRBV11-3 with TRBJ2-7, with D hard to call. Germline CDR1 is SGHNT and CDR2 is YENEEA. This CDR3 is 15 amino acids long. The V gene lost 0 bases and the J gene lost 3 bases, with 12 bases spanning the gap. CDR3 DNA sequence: TGTGCCAGCAGCTTAGAGCCTGCTGGGGACTACGAGCAGTACTTC. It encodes CASSLEPAGDYEQYF. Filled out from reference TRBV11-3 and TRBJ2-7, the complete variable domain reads EAGVVQSPRYKIIEKKQPVAFWCNPISGHNTLYWYLQNLGQGPELLIRYENEEAVDDSQLPKDRFSAERLKGVDSTLKIQPAELGDSAVYLCASSLEPAGDYEQYFGPGTRLTVT.

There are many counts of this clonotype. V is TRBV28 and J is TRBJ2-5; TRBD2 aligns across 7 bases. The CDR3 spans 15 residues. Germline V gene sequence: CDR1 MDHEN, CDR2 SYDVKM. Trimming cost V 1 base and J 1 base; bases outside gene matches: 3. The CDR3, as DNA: TGTGCCAGCAGTTTATACGGGACTATCCAAGAGACCCAGTACTTC. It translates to CASSLYGTIQETQYF.

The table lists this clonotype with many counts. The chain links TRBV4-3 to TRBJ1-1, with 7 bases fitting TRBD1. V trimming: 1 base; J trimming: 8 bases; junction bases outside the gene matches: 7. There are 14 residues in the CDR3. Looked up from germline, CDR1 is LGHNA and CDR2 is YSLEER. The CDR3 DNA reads TGCGCCAGCAGCCAAGCGGGGGGGGGACAGGAAGCTTTCTTT. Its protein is CASSQAGGGQEAFF.